Below, 9 T cell receptor beta chains from the same sample are listed, as sequenced in a study of T cell responses to AZD1222 COVID-19 vaccine. Here immunoSEQ multiplex PCR was the method, and the copy in TCRdb shows in-frame clones only, minus some. The sample has 100,000 or so clones, 70% to 90% seen once; the top ten hold 3.7%. The source material was peripheral blood, sampled on day 0 of AZD1222 vaccination. The receptors come from an adult in good health.

This clone was detected only once. The chain joins TRBV5-1 to TRBJ1-3, with D hard to call. Germline assignment: CDR1 SGHRS and CDR2 YFSETQ. The CDR3 is made up of 16 amino acids. Trimming took 7 bases from V and 0 from J, leaving 17 bases between them. The CDR3: CASRGADQPSGNTIYF. As DNA, the CDR3 is TGCGCCAGCCGCGGTGCGGACCAACCCTCTGGAAACACCATATATTTT.

The chain links TRBV15 to TRBJ1-2; D gene ambiguous. The germline V gene encodes CDR1 LNHNV and CDR2 YYDKDF (reference sequence). Trimming removed 0 bases at V and 4 bases at J, with 9 bases between. This CDR3 comprises 14 residues. In nucleotides, the CDR3 is TGTGCCACCAGCAGAGATCAGGTGGGCTATGGCTACACCTTC. Protein product: CATSRDQVGYGYTF. The full variable domain, rest sourced from reference TRBV15 and TRBJ1-2, is DAMVIQNPRYQVTQFGKPVTLSCSQTLNHNVMYWYQQKSSQAPKLLFHYYDKDFNNEADTPDNFQSRRPNTSFCFLDIRSPGLGDTAMYLCATSRDQVGYGYTFGSGTRLTVV.

This clone showed up just a few times. The chain uses TRBV1 and TRBJ2-3; TRBD2 reflects the table's D call only, with no check against the DNA. TRBV1 is marked as a pseudogene. This CDR3 is 20 amino acids long. The CDR3 region is CTSSQEGASGGISKNDTQYF. The CDR3 nucleotides are TGCACCAGCAGCCAAGAGGGGGCTAGCGGGGGGATTTCCAAAAACGATACGCAGTATTTT.

The genes are TRBV7-8 and TRBJ2-3; D perhaps matches TRBD1 (5 bases). The CDR3 extends over 13 amino acids. CDR1 SGHVS and CDR2 FQNEAQ come from the germline V gene. V lost 5 bases and J 8 bases, leaving 14 bases between the germline ends. The CDR3 DNA is TGTGCCAGCAGCCGAGGTAGGACATCTACGCAGTATTTT. Translation gives CASSRGRTSTQYF.

The V and J genes are TRBV7-9 and TRBJ2-3; D perhaps matches TRBD2 (6 bases). V lost 5 bases and J 2 bases, leaving 14 bases between the germline ends. Germline-derived CDR1 and CDR2 are SEHNR and FQNEAQ (reference sequence). The CDR3 extends over 15 amino acids. The DNA for the CDR3 is TGTGCCAGCAGCCCTACGGGACTCTACACAGATACGCAGTATTTT. It codes for CASSPTGLYTDTQYF.

The V and J genes are TRBV4-2 and TRBJ2-7, with 9 bases fitting TRBD1. Trimming took 4 bases from V and 6 from J; bases not matched to a gene: 10. Germline V gives CDR1 LGHNA, CDR2 YNFKEQ. This CDR3 spans 15 amino acids. The CDR3 is CASSPPGQGPGEQYF. CDR3 nucleotides: TGTGCCAGCAGCCCACCGGGACAGGGACCTGGCGAGCAGTACTTC.

The V call is TRBV30, the J call TRBJ1-2, with 9 bases aligning to TRBD1. Germline CDR1 is GTSNPN and CDR2 is SVGIG (reference sequence). There are 14 residues in the CDR3. V trimming: 3 bases; J trimming: 7 bases; junction bases outside the gene matches: 9. DNA for the CDR3: TGTGCCTGGAGAGTCGGACAGGGGAAGGGTGGCTACACCTTC. Translating gives CAWRVGQGKGGYTF.

The chain employs TRBV4-2 and TRBJ2-3; 8 nucleotides match TRBD2. V lost 2 bases, J lost 4 bases, and 11 bases stayed unmatched. Germline CDR1 is LGHNA and CDR2 is YNFKEQ. The CDR3 has 17 residues. CDR3 sequence: CASSQQRLATDADTQYF. CDR3 bases: TGTGCCAGCAGCCAACAGAGACTAGCGACGGATGCAGATACGCAGTATTTT.

The chain employs TRBV7-3 and TRBJ2-2, with D perhaps matching TRBD1 (7 bases). This CDR3 is 17 amino acids long. CDR1 is SGHTA, CDR2 FQGTGA, per germline. With 2 bases removed from V and 3 bases from J, the gap between germline ends came to 16 bases. The CDR3 loop is CASSLGFGRGDTGELFF. DNA of the CDR3: TGTGCCAGCAGCTTAGGTTTCGGCAGGGGGGACACCGGGGAGCTGTTTTTT.